Following are 29 T cell receptor beta chains from one sample sequenced in a study of cytomegalovirus exposure and HLA in healthy donors. 13 Jbeta primers and 60 Vbeta primers were used for the PCR. Here immunoSEQ multiplex PCR was the method, and the copy in TCRdb shows in-frame clones only, minus some. The table has 100,000 or so clones, around four fifths seen once. The source material was PBMCs. The receptors originated from a woman between 40 and 50 years old in good health and CMV-seropositive.

The chain combines TRBV2 with TRBJ2-1; 8 positions agree with TRBD2. The CDR3 totals 15 residues. V lost 3 bases, J lost 4 bases, and 5 bases stayed unmatched. Germline V gene data show CDR1 as SNHLY and CDR2 as FYNNEI. For the CDR3, the DNA is TGTGCCAGCAGTGAGGGGACTAGAAGGTACAATGAGCAGTTCTTC. Protein sequence: CASSEGTRRYNEQFF.

V usage is TRBV23-1 and J usage is TRBJ2-7; 9 bases agree with TRBD1. TRBV23-1 carries the ORF label, with uncertain function. CDR3 size: 18 residues. V was pared by 2 bases and J by 0 bases, with 11 bases of the junction left unmatched. Written as DNA, the CDR3 is TGCGCCAGCAGTCAACTCGGGACAGGGAGTCGGTCCTCCTACGAGCAGTACTTC. It yields the protein CASSQLGTGSRSSYEQYF.

The chain combines TRBV5-1 with TRBJ2-7, with 10 bases matching TRBD2. The CDR3 spans 15 residues. CDR1 is SGHRS, CDR2 YFSETQ, per germline. V lost 0 bases, J lost 7 bases, and 7 bases stayed unmatched. The CDR3 nucleotides read TGCGCCAGCAGCTTGGTAGCGGGGGGCGCGAGAGAGCAGTACTTC. As protein: CASSLVAGGAREQYF.

The chain is built from TRBV13 and TRBJ2-7; tentatively, D is TRBD1 (7 bases). Germline V lookup: CDR1 PRHDT, CDR2 FYEKMQ (reference sequence). Trimming removed 2 bases from V and 3 bases from J, with 14 bases in between. The CDR3 covers 15 residues. Here the CDR3 DNA reads TGTGCCAGCAGCTTACTTCGACAGGGAGGCTACGAGCAGTACTTC. Protein product: CASSLLRQGGYEQYF.

The chain recombines TRBV6-1 with TRBJ2-7, with D hard to call. This CDR3 has 12 amino acids. Germline-derived CDR1 and CDR2 are MNHNS and SASEGT. Trimming removed 3 bases from V and 2 bases from J, with 5 bases in between. As DNA, the CDR3 is TGTGCCAGCAGTGAGGTAGCCTACGAGCAGTACTTC. Its protein product is CASSEVAYEQYF.

This clone was recorded only once. The chain employs TRBV19 and TRBJ1-5; D is unclear. Germline lookup yields CDR1 LNHDA and CDR2 SQIVND (reference sequence). CDR3 size: 15 residues. Deletions cut 3 bases from V and 4 bases from J, with 13 bases between. The CDR3 nucleotides are TGTGCCAGTAGTATCGCCAGGCGCGGGAATCAGCCCCAGCATTTT. It encodes CASSIARRGNQPQHF.

The chain is built from TRBV5-1 and TRBJ2-5, with D uncertain. Germline V lookup: CDR1 SGHRS, CDR2 YFSETQ. Deletions cut 1 base from V and 3 bases from J, with 4 bases between. The CDR3 contains 12 residues. CDR3: CASSLQEETQYF. The CDR3 DNA is TGCGCCAGCAGCTTGCAGGAAGAGACCCAGTACTTC.

The chain is built from TRBV28 and TRBJ1-1, with D possibly TRBD1 on 6 matching bases. V dropped 3 bases and J dropped 5 bases, with 13 bases sitting between them. The CDR3 consists of 14 residues. From germline, CDR1 is MDHEN and CDR2 SYDVKM. The CDR3, as DNA: TGTGCCAGCAGTTTGTGGGGGCGGCTGACTGAAGCTTTCTTT. This translates into CASSLWGRLTEAFF.

The chain carries TRBV5-1 and TRBJ1-1; tentative D call: TRBD1 (5 bases). The CDR3 loop spans 14 amino acids. Germline-derived CDR1 and CDR2 are SGHRS and YFSETQ. Trimming removed 0 bases at V and 5 bases at J, with 11 bases between. This chain's CDR3 is CASSLVQGGTEAFF. In DNA form, the CDR3 reads TGCGCCAGCAGCTTGGTGCAGGGTGGAACTGAAGCTTTCTTT. Full variable domain (outside the CDR3, taken from reference TRBV5-1 and TRBJ1-1): KAGVTQTPRYLIKTRGQQVTLSCSPISGHRSVSWYQQTPGQGLQFLFEYFSETQRNKGNFPGRFSGRQFSNSRSEMNVSTLELGDSALYLCASSLVQGGTEAFFGQGTRLTVV.

The chain carries TRBV5-4 and TRBJ2-3; 13 nucleotides match TRBD2. Germline CDR1 and CDR2: SGHNT and YYREEE (reference sequence). Losses at the gene ends were 4 bases for V and 8 bases for J; bases not matched to a gene: 13. The CDR3 totals 17 residues. CDR3 DNA: TGTGCCAGCAGCCGTGGACTAGCGGGAGACACTTTAGGTACGCAGTATTTT. Encoded protein: CASSRGLAGDTLGTQYF.

V gene TRBV2 combines with J gene TRBJ1-4; D perhaps matches TRBD1 (5 bases). The CDR3 runs 15 residues. V was clipped by 7 bases and J by 10 bases, with 22 bases between them. CDR1 SNHLY and CDR2 FYNNEI come from the germline V gene. In nucleotides, the CDR3 is TGTGCCAGCACTGGGGACTCCCATTCAGTCGGAAAACTGTTTTTT. Encoded protein: CASTGDSHSVGKLFF.

The chain joins TRBV10-3 to TRBJ2-1; maybe TRBD1 (6 bases). Germline CDR1 and CDR2: ENHRY and SYGVKD. The CDR3 runs to 15 residues. Trimming removed 7 bases from V and 3 bases from J, with 16 bases in between. CDR3 sequence: CAITPDSSHYNEQFF. Here the CDR3 DNA reads TGTGCCATCACCCCGGACAGTAGCCACTACAATGAGCAGTTCTTC.

J is TRBJ1-2 and V is TRBV7-2; D perhaps matches TRBD1 (5 bases). CDR1 is SGHTA and CDR2 is FQGNSA in the germline V gene. V gave up 4 bases and J gave up 5 bases, with 14 bases separating them. CDR3 length: 14 amino acids. This CDR3 reads CASSWGEGRYGYTF. CDR3 sequence (DNA): TGTGCCAGCAGCTGGGGGGAGGGGAGGTATGGCTACACCTTC.

This clone has just one count. The chain recombines TRBV28 with TRBJ2-1; TRBD2 agrees at 7 bases. The V gene's germline CDR1 is MDHEN and CDR2 SYDVKM. V lost 3 bases to trimming and J lost 10 bases; unmatched junction nucleotides: 12. This CDR3 has 15 residues. CDR3 in DNA: TGTGCCAGCAGTTTTCGAGCTAGCGGCTTGCGGGAGCAGTTCTTC. It specifies CASSFRASGLREQFF. Complete variable domain (other parts from reference TRBV28 and TRBJ2-1): DVKVTQSSRYLVKRTGEKVFLECVQDMDHENMFWYRQDPGLGLRLIYFSYDVKMKEKGDIPEGYSVSREKKERFSLILESASTNQTSMYLCASSFRASGLREQFFGPGTRLTVL.

V gene TRBV4-1 combines with J gene TRBJ1-5; TRBD1 aligns across 10 bases. The length of the CDR3 is 16 residues. Germline V CDR1 and CDR2: MGHRA, YSYEKL. With V trimmed by 1 base and J by 3 bases, 3 bases remained unmatched. This chain's CDR3 is CASSQAGTGVNQPQHF. The CDR3 nucleotides are TGCGCCAGCAGCCAAGCAGGGACAGGGGTCAATCAGCCCCAGCATTTT.

V and J are TRBV5-1 and TRBJ2-3; 8 bases agree with TRBD2. This CDR3 is built from 14 residues. The ends lost 6 bases at V and 6 bases at J; junction bases unmatched: 9. Germline V gene sequence: CDR1 SGHRS, CDR2 YFSETQ. The CDR3 sequence is CASTVGGAGDTQYF. The CDR3, as DNA: TGCGCCAGCACAGTCGGGGGGGCGGGGGATACGCAGTATTTT.

To note about this clone: As the CDR3 is not closed by the conserved phenylalanine or tryptophan, this likely results from a read error. The chain has TRBV6-5 and TRBJ2-3; D might be TRBD2 (6 bases). Germline values: CDR1 MNHEY, CDR2 SVGAGI. This CDR3 is built from 13 residues. The germline V and J ends were trimmed by 7 bases and 1 base, with 9 bases remaining between them. CDR3 residues: CASMRGRTDTQYS. The CDR3 nucleotides read TGTGCCAGCATGCGGGGACGCACAGATACGCAGTATTCT.

The count of this clone is one. The chain employs TRBV4-3 and TRBJ1-4; D perhaps matches TRBD1 (6 bases). V gave up 1 base and J gave up 0 bases, with 15 bases separating them. Per the germline V gene, CDR1 is LGHNA and CDR2 is YSLEER. This CDR3 comprises 18 residues. This CDR3 reads CASSQVFGGLATNEKLFF. The CDR3 DNA is TGCGCCAGCAGCCAAGTCTTCGGGGGGCTTGCAACTAATGAAAAACTGTTTTTT.

The chain combines TRBV28 with TRBJ1-2; possibly TRBD1 for D (5 bases). Trimming stripped 2 bases from V and 6 bases from J, with 19 bases between. Germline-derived CDR1 and CDR2 are MDHEN and SYDVKM. The CDR3 has 16 amino acids. The CDR3 DNA sequence: TGTGCCAGCAGTTTAGGGGCAGGTGCTCCCATAGATGGCTACACCTTC. This translates into CASSLGAGAPIDGYTF.

The chain couples TRBV19 to TRBJ2-7; the match to TRBD1 covers 8 bases. The CDR3 covers 14 residues. J gave up 5 bases and V 5 bases, and 8 bases lay outside the gene matches. Per the germline V gene, CDR1 is LNHDA and CDR2 is SQIVND (reference sequence). CDR3 in DNA: TGTGCCAGTAGTTCGACAGGGGCTTTCCACGAGCAGTACTTC. This sequence encodes CASSSTGAFHEQYF.

This chain connects TRBV9 to TRBJ2-3, with 8 positions matching TRBD1. The germline V gene encodes CDR1 SGDLS and CDR2 YYNGEE. The junction had 5 bases not matched to a gene; V was cut back by 3 bases and J by 2 bases. The CDR3 has 15 residues. CDR3 region: CASSARTGSTDTQYF. The CDR3, as DNA: TGTGCCAGCAGCGCGAGGACAGGGTCCACAGATACGCAGTATTTT.

V is TRBV29-1 and J is TRBJ2-1; the match to TRBD1 covers 7 bases. The CDR3 covers 11 residues. CDR1 is SQVTM, CDR2 ANQGSEA, per germline. The CDR3 reads CGATGHNEQFF. DNA of the CDR3: TGCGGGGCGACAGGGCACAATGAGCAGTTCTTC.

This clone showed up just a few times. The chain is built from TRBV5-1 and TRBJ2-7, with D perhaps matching TRBD2 (5 bases). This CDR3 comprises 13 residues. Between the trimmed V and J ends, which lost 5 bases and 0 bases, there was a span of 9 bases. Germline V gene sequence: CDR1 SGHRS, CDR2 YFSETQ. CDR3 sequence: CASSQEVSYEQYF. The DNA for the CDR3 is TGCGCCAGCAGTCAGGAGGTCTCCTACGAGCAGTACTTC.

The V and J genes are TRBV7-9 and TRBJ2-5; 13 bases fit TRBD2. This CDR3 has 15 amino acids. V was pared by 1 base and J by 5 bases, with 1 base of the junction left unmatched. The germline V gene has CDR1 SEHNR and CDR2 FQNEAQ (reference sequence). CDR3 nucleotide sequence: TGTGCCAGCAGCTTAGGGGGACTAGCGGGGGAGACCCAGTACTTC. This translates into CASSLGGLAGETQYF.

This clone appeared a few times. The rearrangement joins TRBV4-1 to TRBJ1-4; D remains unclear. In germline, CDR1 is MGHRA, CDR2 YSYEKL. This CDR3 has 16 amino acids. Trimming took 4 bases from V and 0 from J, leaving 12 bases between them. The CDR3 loop reads CASSRNQRATNEKLFF. Here the CDR3 DNA reads TGCGCCAGCAGCCGAAATCAGCGGGCAACTAATGAAAAACTGTTTTTT.

With respect to this clone: Compared with germline, one end of the junction differs, possibly owing to a read error. Other nucleotide sequences in the sample specify the same CDR3. V usage is TRBV5-1 and J usage is TRBJ2-5, with TRBD2 identical over 7 bases. CDR1 is SGHRS and CDR2 is YFSETQ in the germline V gene. The CDR3 sequence is 15 residues long. This chain's CDR3 is CASSLAPSGQETQYF. CDR3 nucleotides: TGCGCCAGCAGCTTGGCCCCTAGCGGCCAAGAGACTCAGTACTTC.

The gene calls are TRBV5-1 and TRBJ1-3; D may be TRBD1 (6 bases). This CDR3 is built from 15 residues. V was clipped by 1 base and J by 0 bases, with 8 bases between them. CDR1 and CDR2 from the germline V gene are SGHRS and YFSETQ. The CDR3 DNA reads as TGCGCCAGCAGCTTGATAGGGGGCTCTGGAAACACCATATATTTT. Amino acid sequence: CASSLIGGSGNTIYF.

V is TRBV10-3 and J is TRBJ2-7; perhaps TRBD1 as D (6 bases). In germline, CDR1 is ENHRY, CDR2 SYGVKD. Trimming left V 4 bases short and J 4 bases short, with 14 bases between. There are 14 residues in the CDR3. CDR3 protein: CAISVAGVMYEQYF. The CDR3 region has the DNA TGTGCCATCAGTGTGGCAGGGGTTATGTACGAGCAGTACTTC.

The CDR3 DNA follows: TGTGCCAGCAGTTACCGTCGTGCGTCGGGCGAGCAGTACTTC. Amino acids: CASSYRRASGEQYF. This chain links TRBV6-5 with TRBJ2-7; D is ambiguous. V was shortened by 2 bases and J by 6 bases, with 14 bases between the two germline ends. This CDR3 contains 14 residues. Germline-derived CDR1 and CDR2 are MNHEY and SVGAGI.